These 26 T cell receptor beta chains originate from one sample sequenced in a study of CD8+ T cells in alopecia areata. The sample's treatment: oral pan-JAK inhibitor, 5-10 mg twice daily. Extracted RNA was reverse transcribed into cDNA, the sequencing template. Sequenced by immunoSEQ multiplex PCR; TCRdb stores in-frame clones only, minus some. The repertoire holds around 150,000 clones, with under 70% as singletons. The sample was CD4+ T cells sorted from blood, taken at week 4, from a patient treated with tofacitinib. These receptors were taken from a human donor with alopecia areata.

The chain employs TRBV6-6 and TRBJ1-2, with 7 bases fitting TRBD1. Germline CDR1 MNHNY, CDR2 SVGAGI (reference sequence). The ends lost 4 bases at V and 3 bases at J; junction bases unmatched: 2. The CDR3 contains 13 residues. CDR3 protein: CASSLDRDYGYTF. The CDR3 nucleotides are TGTGCCAGCAGTTTAGACAGGGACTATGGCTACACCTTC.

The genes are TRBV6-5 and TRBJ2-7; TRBD1 matches at 10 bases. The germline V gene encodes CDR1 MNHEY and CDR2 SVGAGI. The V segment lost 2 bases and the J segment 7 bases; nucleotides outside the gene matches: 5. The length of the CDR3 is 14 residues. CDR3 residues: CASSYLGTGEEQYF. The CDR3 DNA sequence: TGTGCCAGCAGTTACCTCGGGACAGGGGAAGAGCAGTACTTC.

The chain combines TRBV30 with TRBJ2-1; D is undetermined. There are 11 residues in the CDR3. From germline, CDR1 is GTSNPN and CDR2 SVGIG (reference sequence). Deletions cut 7 bases from V and 0 bases from J, with 4 bases between. CDR3 amino acids: CALRSYNEQFF. In DNA form, the CDR3 reads TGTGCCTTACGCTCCTACAATGAGCAGTTCTTC.

The chain carries TRBV7-9 and TRBJ2-3, with TRBD2 as a possible D gene (6 bases). The V end lost 5 bases, the J end lost 0 bases, and 18 bases lay between the germline ends. Per germline, CDR1 SEHNR and CDR2 FQNEAQ (reference sequence). The CDR3 is 17 amino acids. CDR3 in amino acids: CASSTASSATSTDTQYF. In DNA, the CDR3 is TGTGCCAGCAGCACAGCCTCTAGCGCCACTAGCACAGATACGCAGTATTTT.

The chain has TRBV4-3 and TRBJ1-1; D unclear. The CDR3 extends over 12 amino acids. Germline V lookup: CDR1 LGHNA, CDR2 YSLEER. With 4 bases removed from V and 2 bases from J, the gap between germline ends came to 5 bases. The CDR3 reads CASSRTNTEAFF. The CDR3 DNA follows: TGCGCCAGCAGCCGGACTAACACTGAAGCTTTCTTT.

The chain joins TRBV4-1 to TRBJ2-3; D is ambiguous. Germline CDR1 is MGHRA and CDR2 is YSYEKL. V dropped 2 bases and J dropped 1 base, with 4 bases sitting between them. CDR3 length: 13 amino acids. The CDR3 region is CASSQPGTDTQYF. CDR3 in DNA: TGCGCCAGCAGCCAACCCGGCACAGATACGCAGTATTTT.

The chain combines TRBV29-1 with TRBJ2-1; 10 bases fit TRBD1. There are 12 residues in the CDR3. From germline, CDR1 is SQVTM and CDR2 ANQGSEA. CDR3 loop: CSARDRGTEQFF. The CDR3 bases are TGCAGTGCAAGGGACAGGGGCACTGAGCAGTTCTTC.

The genes are TRBV29-1 and TRBJ2-3; D is tentatively TRBD1 or TRBD2 (5 bases each). Trimming took off 7 bases at V and 6 bases at J, with 20 bases between the two ends. This CDR3 has 14 amino acids. CDR1 is SQVTM, CDR2 ANQGSEA, per germline. The CDR3 loop reads CSAMGRSVSDTQYF. CDR3 in DNA: TGCAGCGCAATGGGACGATCCGTCTCGGATACGCAGTATTTT.

The V and J genes are TRBV2 and TRBJ2-2, with 7 nucleotides matching TRBD1. Germline CDR1 and CDR2: SNHLY and FYNNEI. This CDR3 region has 14 residues. V lost 4 bases and J lost 5; bases outside the gene matches: 4. The CDR3 DNA reads TGTGCCAGCAGTGCTAACAGGGGAACCGGGGAGCTGTTTTTT. It yields the protein CASSANRGTGELFF.

This clone was counted once. The rearrangement links TRBV6-5 to TRBJ1-5; no clear D. The CDR3 runs 13 residues. The germline V gene has CDR1 MNHEY and CDR2 SVGAGI. V was cut by 5 bases and J by 3 bases, with 8 bases left in between. CDR3 loop: CASSSWVNQPQHF. The CDR3 coding sequence is TGTGCCAGCAGTAGTTGGGTCAATCAGCCCCAGCATTTT.

V gene TRBV27 combines with J gene TRBJ2-1; 13 bases map to TRBD2. CDR1 is MNHEY and CDR2 is SMNVEV in the germline V gene (reference sequence). V gave up 5 bases and J gave up 6 bases; unmatched junction bases: 4. The CDR3 is 15 amino acids. Here the CDR3 DNA reads TGTGCCAGCAGTATACTAGCGGGGGGGCCCAATGAGCAGTTCTTC. It yields the protein CASSILAGGPNEQFF.

V usage is TRBV5-1 and J usage is TRBJ2-7, with D uncertain. Trimming left V 1 base short and J 5 bases short, with 16 bases between. CDR3 length: 15 amino acids. Per germline, CDR1 SGHRS and CDR2 YFSETQ. The CDR3 DNA is TGCGCCAGCAGCTTGTCCGATCCCCGACAAGACGAGCAGTACTTC. Translation: CASSLSDPRQDEQYF.

This sequence joins TRBV25-1 and TRBJ2-2; TRBD1 aligns across 8 bases. Per the germline V gene, CDR1 is MGHDK and CDR2 is SYGVNS. Losses at the gene ends were 7 bases for V and 8 bases for J; bases not matched to a gene: 9. The CDR3 runs to 14 residues. CDR3 loop: CASTERQGKGELFF. CDR3 coding DNA: TGTGCCAGCACAGAACGACAGGGGAAAGGGGAGCTGTTTTTT.

The genes are TRBV6-1 and TRBJ1-5; 8 bases are a match to TRBD1. J gave up 6 bases and V 0 bases, and 7 bases lay outside the gene matches. Germline V lookup: CDR1 MNHNS, CDR2 SASEGT. This CDR3 contains 16 residues. The CDR3 nucleotides read TGTGCCAGCAGTGAAGCATGGACAGGGAAAGGTCAGCCCCAGCATTTT. As protein: CASSEAWTGKGQPQHF.

This clone was observed a handful of times. The chain uses TRBV30 and TRBJ1-2; a possible D gene is TRBD1 (5 bases). The germline V and J ends were trimmed by 6 bases and 4 bases, with 12 bases remaining between them. The CDR3 totals 12 residues. Germline V lookup: CDR1 GTSNPN, CDR2 SVGIG (reference sequence). CDR3: CACIGQGYGYTF. The CDR3 coding sequence is TGTGCCTGTATCGGGCAGGGCTATGGCTACACCTTC.

The CDR3 region is CASSESRGSSGANVLTF. The CDR3 nucleotides read TGTGCCAGCAGTGAAAGCAGAGGGAGCTCTGGGGCCAACGTCCTGACTTTC. The genes are TRBV6-1 and TRBJ2-6; D may be TRBD2 (5 bases). V lost 2 bases and J 0 bases, leaving 11 bases between the germline ends. Per germline, CDR1 MNHNS and CDR2 SASEGT. CDR3 length: 17 residues.

The chain employs TRBV7-9 and TRBJ2-3, with 8 bases matching TRBD2. Germline CDR1 reads SEHNR; CDR2 reads FQNEAQ (reference sequence). The CDR3 sequence is 17 residues long. Trimming cost V 5 bases and J 1 base; bases outside gene matches: 11. The CDR3 loop is CASSPRIAGLGTDTQYF. CDR3 nucleotides: TGTGCCAGCAGCCCACGAATAGCGGGGTTGGGCACAGATACGCAGTATTTT.

This clone appeared a few times. The chain uses TRBV5-1 and TRBJ2-3; D call uncertain. The CDR3 is made up of 14 amino acids. V was shortened by 2 bases and J by 4 bases, with 11 bases between the two germline ends. In germline, CDR1 is SGHRS, CDR2 YFSETQ. This chain's CDR3 is CASSLKQISDTQYF. The DNA of the CDR3 is TGCGCCAGCAGCTTAAAACAGATTTCAGATACGCAGTATTTT.

This clone was observed once. This rearrangement joins TRBV6-5 to TRBJ2-7; a possible D gene is TRBD2 (5 bases). This CDR3 region has 12 residues. Germline V gives CDR1 MNHEY, CDR2 SVGAGI. Trimming took 10 bases from V and 0 from J, leaving 10 bases between them. DNA for the CDR3: TGTGCCACCAGGAGGAGCTCCTACGAGCAGTACTTC. It specifies CATRRSSYEQYF.

The genes are TRBV29-1 and TRBJ2-1; D ambiguous. The CDR3 has 10 residues. The V gene's germline CDR1 is SQVTM and CDR2 ANQGSEA. V was cut by 2 bases and J by 15 bases, with 11 bases left in between. CDR3 loop: CSVEKGKRFF. The CDR3 coding sequence is TGCAGCGTTGAAAAGGGAAAGCGGTTCTTC.

This clone was counted a single time. This chain joins TRBV27 and TRBJ1-4; possible D gene TRBD1, 5 bases. The CDR3 is 14 residues long. The V and J ends lost 7 bases and 6 bases respectively, with 15 bases between them. Germline V lookup: CDR1 MNHEY, CDR2 SMNVEV (reference sequence). CDR3 coding DNA: TGTGCCAGCACATCAACCGGGGGAGATGAAAAACTGTTTTTT. It codes for CASTSTGGDEKLFF.

This clone occurred a few times. The rearrangement links TRBV4-1 to TRBJ1-1, with 8 bases lining up with TRBD1. Germline lookup yields CDR1 MGHRA and CDR2 YSYEKL. V dropped 2 bases and J dropped 2; count of bases not matched to a gene: 16. CDR3 length equals 19 residues. The DNA of the CDR3 is TGCGCCAGCAGCCAACTAACAGATTCAACCAGGGGGCGTAACACTGAAGCTTTCTTT. Its translation is CASSQLTDSTRGRNTEAFF.

The genes are TRBV29-1 and TRBJ2-1, with unresolved D. With 3 bases removed from V and 3 bases from J, the gap between germline ends came to 15 bases. Germline V gene data show CDR1 as SQVTM and CDR2 as ANQGSEA. The CDR3 is 15 residues long. In nucleotides, the CDR3 is TGCAGCGTTGAGCCCGGGCAGAATATCTACAATGAGCAGTTCTTC. Amino acids: CSVEPGQNIYNEQFF.

J is TRBJ1-2 and V is TRBV29-1; weak D call: TRBD1 (5 bases). Germline values: CDR1 SQVTM, CDR2 ANQGSEA. Trimming shortened V by 3 bases and J by 5 bases, and 16 bases separated the two germline ends. The CDR3 spans 14 residues. CDR3 residues: CSVESEGLGYGYTF. DNA of the CDR3: TGCAGCGTTGAGTCGGAGGGACTAGGGTATGGCTACACCTTC.

The chain is built from TRBV20-1 and TRBJ1-1; D unclear. The V end lost 3 bases, the J end lost 4 bases, and 6 bases lay between the germline ends. Germline V CDR1 and CDR2: DFQATT, SNEGSKA (reference sequence). The CDR3 consists of 11 residues. This CDR3 is CSARVVTEAFF. CDR3 bases: TGCAGTGCTAGGGTCGTCACTGAAGCTTTCTTT.

The V gene is TRBV27, the J gene TRBJ2-1; the match to TRBD1 covers 7 bases. This CDR3 has 14 amino acids. V dropped 3 bases and J dropped 9; count of bases not matched to a gene: 8. Germline V gene data show CDR1 as MNHEY and CDR2 as SMNVEV (reference sequence). The CDR3 nucleotides read TGTGCCAGCAGTTTTCGGACAGGTGGGAGTGAGCAGTTCTTC. Translation gives CASSFRTGGSEQFF.